Listed below are T cell receptor beta chains from one sample, sequenced in a study of shared clonotypes between healthy human individuals. Data came from immunoSEQ multiplex PCR; TCRdb stores just in-frame clones and leaves some out. The sample records 2 million to 3 million clones, more than 80% being singletons. The sequenced sample consisted of naive CD4+ T cells sorted from blood. These receptor sequences come from a young man in good health. The CDR3 runs from the conserved cysteine through the conserved F or W. Fields, in order: J gene, D gene, V gene, clone size, CDR3 DNA, CDR3 protein. D genes are given only for firm matches. A clone size is listed for some rows: how often the clone was seen (once, few, many), or a class if it is expanded.

>TRBJ2-1|TRBD2|TRBV5-1|.
TGCGCCAGCAGCTTGGAAGGCGGGAGCTCCTACAATGAGCAGTTCTTC
CASSLEGGSSYNEQFF
>TRBJ1-3|.|TRBV6-9|.
TGTGCCAGCAGTTCGGTCAGGGAGTTGTCTGGAAACACCATATATTTT
CASSSVRELSGNTIYF
>TRBJ1-1|.|TRBV5-4|.
TGTGCCAGCAGCTCGGGACTTCTGGAAGCTTTCTTT
CASSSGLLEAFF
>TRBJ2-7|.|TRBV5-1|.
TGCGCCAGCAGCTCGGGGGACAGTTACGAGCAGTACTTC
CASSSGDSYEQYF
>TRBJ2-5|.|TRBV25-1|.
TGTGCCAGCAGTGAATCACGGCTTCAAGAGACCCAGTACTTC
CASSESRLQETQYF
>TRBJ1-6|.|TRBV5-5|.
TGTGCCAGCAGCCCGGGACCGATTAATTCACCCCTCCACTTT
CASSPGPINSPLHF
>TRBJ1-2|TRBD1|TRBV30|.
TGTGCCTGGAGTTATTCAGGGGGGGCTAATGGCTACACCTTC
CAWSYSGGANGYTF
>TRBJ2-7|TRBD1|TRBV9|once
TGTGCCAGCAGCACGGGACAGGCCCGCTCCTACGAGCAGTACTTC
CASSTGQARSYEQYF
>TRBJ1-1|.|TRBV5-4|.
TGTGCCAGCAGCTTGCAAGGGGCGGGCACTGAAGCTTTCTTT
CASSLQGAGTEAFF
>TRBJ2-3|TRBD2|TRBV7-8|.
TGTGCCAGCAGCCCCGGACTAGAACAAAGTACGCAGTATTTT
CASSPGLEQSTQYF
>TRBJ2-1|.|TRBV29-1|.
TGCAGCGTACACCCTGAGCAGTTCTTC
CSVHPEQFF
>TRBJ2-6|TRBD1|TRBV19|.
TGTGCCAGTAGTTCCCCCCGGGACAGTGGGGCCAACGTCCTGACTTTC
CASSSPRDSGANVLTF
>TRBJ2-3|.|TRBV14|.
TGTGCCAGCAGCCAAGTTGAGGGGAGAGTAACAGATACGCAGTATTTT
CASSQVEGRVTDTQYF
>TRBJ2-2|.|TRBV7-3|.
TGTGCCAGCGGGACGGGGAACACCGGGGAGCTGTTTTTT
CASGTGNTGELFF
>TRBJ2-3|.|TRBV28|.
TGTGCCAGCAGTCCTCCCCCGGCAGATACGCAGTATTTT
CASSPPPADTQYF
>TRBJ2-2|.|TRBV5-1|.
TGCGCCAGCAGCTTACCCCCCGTGACCGGGGAGCTGTTTTTT
CASSLPPVTGELFF
>TRBJ1-3|.|TRBV28|.
TGTGCCAGCAGTTCCCAAAACACCATATATTTT
CASSSQNTIYF
>TRBJ2-1|.|TRBV30|.
TGTGCCTGGAGTCGGCTCACCATGGACAATGAGCAGTTCTTC
CAWSRLTMDNEQFF
>TRBJ2-7|TRBD2|TRBV27|.
TGTGCCAGCAGTTATTACGGGACTAGCGGGAGGTCCTCCTACGAGCAGTACTTC
CASSYYGTSGRSSYEQYF
>TRBJ1-6|.|TRBV5-5|.
TGTGCCAGCAGCTTGGCCTCGGAATCACCCCTCCACTTT
CASSLASESPLHF
>TRBJ1-4|.|TRBV11-2|.
TGTGCCAGCAGCTTGGTACGAGAAAAACTGTTTTTT
CASSLVREKLFF
>TRBJ1-2|TRBD1|TRBV7-2|.
TGTGCCAGCAGTTTAGCCGGGGACAGGGAGGTTGGCTACACCTTC
CASSLAGDREVGYTF
>TRBJ2-7|.|TRBV27|.
TGTGCCAGCAGCTCGAAAGTATTCTACGAGCAGTACTTC
CASSSKVFYEQYF
>TRBJ1-1|.|TRBV18|few
TGTGCCAGCTCACCGTTTGGGACGAACACTGAAGCTTTCTTT
CASSPFGTNTEAFF
>TRBJ2-7|.|TRBV27|.
TGTGCCAGTAGCTCACAAGGCCGCTACGAGCAGTACTTC
CASSSQGRYEQYF
>TRBJ2-7|TRBD2|TRBV10-3|once
TGTGCCAGCGCTGCCGGGACTAGCGGGTTAACCTACGAGCAGTACTTC
CASAAGTSGLTYEQYF
>TRBJ2-5|.|TRBV5-1|.
TGCGCCAGCAGCTTGGGACTAGAAGTCTGGGGGGAAGAGACCCAGTACTTC
CASSLGLEVWGEETQYF
>TRBJ1-1|.|TRBV11-2|few
TGTGCCAGCAGCTTACGTTCGGCAGGGAAAGTCGAAGCTTTCTTT
CASSLRSAGKVEAFF
>TRBJ2-5|TRBD1|TRBV5-4|.
TGTGCCAGCAGCTTTAAACAGGGGGAAGAGACCCAGTACTTC
CASSFKQGEETQYF
>TRBJ1-6|.|TRBV6-1|few
TGTGCCAGCCACCTCGGGAGCTACAATTCACCCCTCCACTTT
CASHLGSYNSPLHF
>TRBJ1-5|TRBD1|TRBV19|.
TGTGCCAGTAGCAACCGGGACAGGGACAATCAGCCCCAGCATTTT
CASSNRDRDNQPQHF
>TRBJ2-2|TRBD1|TRBV6-6|.
TGTGCCAGCAGTTCTCCGGGACAGATCACCGGGGAGCTGTTTTTT
CASSSPGQITGELFF
>TRBJ1-1|.|TRBV10-3|.
TGTGCCATCAGTGAAGGTCTGTCGGGGAACACTGAAGCTTTCTTT
CAISEGLSGNTEAFF
>TRBJ2-5|TRBD2|TRBV13|.
TGTGCCAGCAGCTTAACCCAGCGGGGGGGCCGGGAGACCCAGTACTTC
CASSLTQRGGRETQYF
>TRBJ1-1|.|TRBV28|few
TGTGCCAGCAGTTCTGGGCCTGAAGCTTTCTTT
CASSSGPEAFF
>TRBJ2-3|TRBD2|TRBV11-2|once
TGTGCCAGCACCCTAGCCCGGGGGGGGTCGTCGGATACGCAGTATTTT
CASTLARGGSSDTQYF
>TRBJ1-5|TRBD1|TRBV19|.
TGTGCCAGTAGTAGGGGACAGGGGGCTTATCAGCCCCAGCATTTT
CASSRGQGAYQPQHF
>TRBJ2-1|.|TRBV10-3|.
TGTGCCATCAGTGAGTCTGGCGGGATGAGCTACAATGAGCAGTTCTTC
CAISESGGMSYNEQFF
>TRBJ1-1|TRBD1|TRBV5-1|.
TGCGCCAGCAGCTATGCCCAGGGGGCGAACACTGAAGCTTTCTTT
CASSYAQGANTEAFF
>TRBJ1-6|TRBD1|TRBV7-9|.
TGTGCCAGCAGCTTCGGCAGGGGGGACTCACCCCTCCACTTT
CASSFGRGDSPLHF
>TRBJ2-2|TRBD1|TRBV5-1|once
TGCGCCAGCAAACCGGGACAGGGAAACACCGGGGAGCTGTTTTTT
CASKPGQGNTGELFF
>TRBJ2-7|TRBD1|TRBV5-4|.
TGTGCCAGCAGCTTGGGGGGACAGGGGGCGACCAGATCCTACGAGCAGTACTTC
CASSLGGQGATRSYEQYF
>TRBJ2-7|.|TRBV18|once
TGTGCCAGCTCACAAGAGAGCTCCTACGAGCAGTACTTC
CASSQESSYEQYF
>TRBJ2-2|.|TRBV6-5|.
TGTGCCAGCAGTCGTGGACGGAAGAACACCGGGGAGCTGTTTTTT
CASSRGRKNTGELFF
>TRBJ2-3|.|TRBV7-2|.
TGTGCCAGCAGGACTATAGGAGATACGCAGTATTTT
CASRTIGDTQYF